This record covers a single T cell receptor (beta chain). Per the study methods: Reference gene primer amplification in the assay estimated nucleated cell counts. Generated by immunoSEQ multiplex PCR, the TCRdb table keeps only in-frame clones and is missing some. V and J calls and clone size are given by that table; D and trimming were obtained from the DNA. Of about 160,000 clones listed, around 82% are singletons. This record comes from a study of blood T cell repertoires in COVID-19. Study-level information: Specimens from acute and convalescent COVID-19 originated in the United States, Italy and Spain.

This CDR3 spans 12 amino acids. The germline V gene encodes CDR1 SGHVS and CDR2 FNYEAQ. V was trimmed by 7 bases and J by 4 bases, leaving 7 bases between them. This receptor was identified in a middle-aged woman with COVID-19, enrolled during active disease. The chain employs TRBV7-6 and TRBJ2-2, with D hard to call. The sequenced sample was peripheral blood. The CDR3 sequence: CASNSVTGELFF. The CDR3 DNA reads as TGTGCCAGCAACTCTGTCACCGGGGAGCTGTTTTTT.